The present TCR beta chain was sequenced within a study of T cell responses to AZD1222 COVID-19 vaccine. Regarding this clone: Its target is not known.

Study-level findings and limits: Spike-specific TCR breadth rose after two AZD1222 doses, and depth rose as well. At 160-218 and 743-854, vaccine-associated CD4 TCRs were dominant, and they spanned spike.

Produced via immunoSEQ multiplex PCR; TCRdb's table is partial and in-frame only. In the table there are approximately 190,000 clones, approximately 94% of which are singletons. This CDR3 is 15 amino acids long. Trimming stripped 5 bases from V and 1 base from J, with 12 bases between. Germline CDR1 SGHVS, CDR2 FQNEAQ. Source: peripheral blood, taken on day 0 of AZD1222 vaccination. The receptor was isolated from an adult in good health. The rearrangement uses TRBV7-8 and TRBJ1-5; D might be TRBD1 (6 bases). The CDR3 bases are TGTGCCAGCAGCCCCGGGGGGGCGAGCAATCAGCCCCAGCATTTT. This sequence encodes CASSPGGASNQPQHF.